This TCR beta chain comes out of a study of shared clonotypes between healthy human individuals. Positive CCR7 selection of CD45RO-negative cells yielded the naive CD8 cells, and terminally differentiated effector memory CD45RA+ cells were excluded. Researchers divided each subset's genomic DNA evenly across several immunoSEQ plates. The protocol was immunoSEQ multiplex PCR, while the TCRdb copy is restricted to in-frame clones and leaves out a portion. The data contain 2 million or so clones, approximately 94% of them singletons. The V segment lost 6 bases and the J segment 4 bases; nucleotides outside the gene matches: 4. Germline V CDR1 and CDR2: MNHNY, SVGAGI (reference sequence). CDR3 length: 13 residues.

The rearrangement links TRBV6-6 to TRBJ1-1, with 8 nucleotides matching TRBD1. Sequenced sample: naive CD8+ T cells sorted from blood. The TCR was taken from a man between 18 and 29 years old in good health. CDR3 residues: CASRTGVGTEAFF. DNA of the CDR3: TGTGCCAGCAGGACAGGGGTGGGCACTGAAGCTTTCTTT.